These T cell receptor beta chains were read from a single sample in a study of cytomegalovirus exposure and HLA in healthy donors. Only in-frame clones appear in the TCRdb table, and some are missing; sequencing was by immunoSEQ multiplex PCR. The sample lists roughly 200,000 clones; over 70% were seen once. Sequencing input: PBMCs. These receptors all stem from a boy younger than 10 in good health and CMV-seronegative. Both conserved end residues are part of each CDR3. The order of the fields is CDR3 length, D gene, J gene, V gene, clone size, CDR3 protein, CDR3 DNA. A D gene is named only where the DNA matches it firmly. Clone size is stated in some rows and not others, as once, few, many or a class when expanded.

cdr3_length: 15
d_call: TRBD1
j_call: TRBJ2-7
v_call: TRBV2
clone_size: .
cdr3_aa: CASRSPGQGVYEQYF
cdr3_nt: TGTGCCAGCAGATCGCCGGGGCAGGGGGTTTACGAGCAGTACTTC

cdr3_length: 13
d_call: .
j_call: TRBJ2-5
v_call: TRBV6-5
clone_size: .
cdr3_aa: CASSYEARETQYF
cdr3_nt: TGTGCCAGCAGTTACGAGGCGCGGGAGACCCAGTACTTC

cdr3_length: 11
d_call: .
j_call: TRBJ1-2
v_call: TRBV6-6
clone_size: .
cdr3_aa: CASLWGRSYTF
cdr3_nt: TGTGCCAGTTTATGGGGGAGGAGCTACACCTTC

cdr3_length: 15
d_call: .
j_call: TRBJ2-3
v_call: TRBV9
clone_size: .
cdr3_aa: CASSVAAGPTDTQYF
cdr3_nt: TGTGCCAGCAGCGTAGCTGCAGGGCCCACAGATACGCAGTATTTT

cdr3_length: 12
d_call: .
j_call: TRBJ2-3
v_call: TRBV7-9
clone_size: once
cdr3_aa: CTSSLIVLPGQF
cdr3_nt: TGTACCAGCAGCTTAATCGTTCTTCCGGGTCAGTTT

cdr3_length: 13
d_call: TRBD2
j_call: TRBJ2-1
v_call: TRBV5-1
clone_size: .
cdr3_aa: CASSPGGYNEQFF
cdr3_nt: TGCGCCAGCAGCCCGGGAGGATACAATGAGCAGTTCTTC

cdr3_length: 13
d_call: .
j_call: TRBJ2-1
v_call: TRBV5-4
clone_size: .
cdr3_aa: CASSLTALNEQFF
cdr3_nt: TGTGCCAGCAGCCTGACTGCTTTGAATGAGCAGTTCTTC

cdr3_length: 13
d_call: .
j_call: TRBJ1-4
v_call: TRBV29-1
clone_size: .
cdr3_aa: CSVGGGGNEKLFF
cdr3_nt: TGCAGCGTTGGGGGCGGCGGTAATGAAAAACTGTTTTTT

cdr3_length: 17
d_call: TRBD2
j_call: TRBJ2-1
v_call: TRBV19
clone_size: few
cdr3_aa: CASSIDLNSGRVREQFF
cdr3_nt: TGTGCCAGTAGTATAGATCTTAATAGCGGGAGGGTTAGAGAGCAGTTCTTC

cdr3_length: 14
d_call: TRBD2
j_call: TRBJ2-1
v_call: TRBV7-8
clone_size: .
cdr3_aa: CASSLVGRDNEQFF
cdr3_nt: TGTGCCAGCAGCTTAGTGGGGAGGGACAATGAGCAGTTCTTC

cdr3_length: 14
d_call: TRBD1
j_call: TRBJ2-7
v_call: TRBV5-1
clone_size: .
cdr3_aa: CASSFGTEYYEQYF
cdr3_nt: TGCGCCAGCAGCTTTGGGACAGAATACTACGAGCAGTACTTC

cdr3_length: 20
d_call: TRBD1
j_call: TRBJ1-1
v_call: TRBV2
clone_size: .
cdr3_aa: CASSWLLTPGTGDSNTEAFF
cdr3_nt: TGTGCCAGCAGTTGGCTCCTAACCCCCGGGACAGGGGACTCGAACACTGAAGCTTTCTTT

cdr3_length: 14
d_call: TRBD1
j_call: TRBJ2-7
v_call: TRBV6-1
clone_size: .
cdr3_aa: CASSPGQGAYEQYF
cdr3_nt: TGTGCCAGCAGCCCGGGACAGGGGGCCTACGAGCAGTACTTC

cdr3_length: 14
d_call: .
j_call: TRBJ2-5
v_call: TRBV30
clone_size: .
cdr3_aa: CAWSVYRTQETQYF
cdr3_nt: TGTGCCTGGAGTGTATACAGGACACAAGAGACCCAGTACTTC

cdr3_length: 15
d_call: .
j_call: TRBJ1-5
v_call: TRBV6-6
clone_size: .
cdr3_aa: CASRTRTEWSQPQHF
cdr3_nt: TGTGCCAGCAGAACCCGGACAGAATGGAGTCAGCCCCAGCATTTT

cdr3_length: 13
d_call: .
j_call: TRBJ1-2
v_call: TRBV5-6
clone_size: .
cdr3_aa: CASSLRNWEGYTF
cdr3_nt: TGTGCCAGCAGCTTGCGAAATTGGGAGGGCTACACCTTC